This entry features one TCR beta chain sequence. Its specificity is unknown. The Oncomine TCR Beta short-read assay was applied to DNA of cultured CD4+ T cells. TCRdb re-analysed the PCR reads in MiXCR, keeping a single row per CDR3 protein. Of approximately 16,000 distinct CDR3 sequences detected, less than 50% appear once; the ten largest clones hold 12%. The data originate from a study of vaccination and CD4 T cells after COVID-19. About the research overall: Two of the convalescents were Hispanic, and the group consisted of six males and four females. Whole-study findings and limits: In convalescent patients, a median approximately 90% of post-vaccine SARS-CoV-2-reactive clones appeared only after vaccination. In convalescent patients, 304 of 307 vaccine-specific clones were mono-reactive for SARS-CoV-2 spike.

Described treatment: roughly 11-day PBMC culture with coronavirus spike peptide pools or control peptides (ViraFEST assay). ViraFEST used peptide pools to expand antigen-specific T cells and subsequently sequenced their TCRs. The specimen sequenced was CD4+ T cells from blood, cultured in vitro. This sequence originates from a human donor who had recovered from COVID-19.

The CDR3 loop reads CASRRTGGWDEQFF. The CDR3 DNA is TGTGCCAGCAGACGGACAGGGGGCTGGGATGAGCAGTTCTTC. The rearrangement links TRBV12-3 or TRBV12-4 to TRBJ2-1; 11 bases align to TRBD1. This CDR3 contains 14 residues. V dropped 6 bases and J dropped 8; count of bases not matched to a gene: 6.